This entry lists 21 T cell receptor beta chains sequenced from one sample in a study of cytomegalovirus exposure and HLA in healthy donors. PCR primers comprised 60 Vbeta and 13 Jbeta primers. Profiling relied on immunoSEQ multiplex PCR, and the TCRdb table lists in-frame clones only, not all of them. In the table there are about 120,000 clones, around four fifths of which are singletons. Material: PBMCs. The receptors shown here come from a middle-aged man in good health and CMV-seronegative.

The CDR3 region is CASSPWTGRGSEQFF. CDR3 nucleotide sequence: TGTGCCAGCAGTCCCTGGACAGGCCGGGGAAGTGAGCAGTTCTTC. The J gene is TRBJ2-1, the V gene TRBV27; TRBD1 agrees at 7 bases. The CDR3 is 15 amino acids. V lost 5 bases to trimming and J lost 9 bases; unmatched junction nucleotides: 13. The germline V gene has CDR1 MNHEY and CDR2 SMNVEV (reference sequence).

V usage is TRBV19 and J usage is TRBJ1-1; D not certain. The CDR3 loop spans 13 amino acids. Germline V gene sequence: CDR1 LNHDA, CDR2 SQIVND (reference sequence). V was cut by 7 bases and J by 6 bases, with 15 bases left in between. The CDR3 loop is CASTIAGNAEAFF. For the CDR3, the DNA is TGTGCCAGTACCATAGCCGGTAACGCTGAAGCTTTCTTT. The full variable domain, completed using reference TRBV19 and TRBJ1-1, is DGGITQSPKYLFRKEGQNVTLSCEQNLNHDAMYWYRQDPGQGLRLIYYSQIVNDFQKGDIAEGYSVSREKKESFPLTVTSAQKNPTAFYLCASTIAGNAEAFFGQGTRLTVV.

The chain links TRBV28 to TRBJ2-3, with TRBD2 identical over 8 bases. Germline trimming cut 6 bases from V and 2 bases from J; bases unmatched to any gene: 7. Germline CDR1 is MDHEN and CDR2 is SYDVKM. This CDR3 spans 15 amino acids. In nucleotides, the CDR3 is TGTGCCAGCAGAACCGCTAGCGGGCTCACAGATACGCAGTATTTT. Translated, it gives CASRTASGLTDTQYF.

As concerns this clone: At one boundary the junction diverges from the germline segment, which might be a read error. The V call is TRBV15, the J call TRBJ2-4, with 8 bases matching TRBD2. The germline V gene encodes CDR1 LNHNV and CDR2 YYDKDF (reference sequence). The CDR3 is 15 amino acids. CDR3 amino acids: CATSRDRGGRNSQYF. The CDR3 DNA is TGTGCCACCAGCAGAGATCGGGGGGGCAGAAACAGTCAGTACTTC.

The genes are TRBV10-1 and TRBJ2-2; TRBD1 agrees at 7 bases. Germline values: CDR1 WNHNN, CDR2 SYGVQD (reference sequence). This CDR3 comprises 15 residues. J gave up 6 bases and V 3 bases, and 7 bases lay outside the gene matches. As DNA, the CDR3 is TGCGCCAGCAGTGATAACAGGGGAGTACCCGGGGAGCTGTTTTTT. Its protein is CASSDNRGVPGELFF.

This clone came up a few times. The chain has TRBV2 and TRBJ2-5; D possibly corresponds to TRBD1 (6 bases). V shed 6 bases and J shed 5 bases, with 19 bases lying between them. CDR1 is SNHLY, CDR2 FYNNEI, per germline. This CDR3 contains 15 residues. CDR3 in DNA: TGTGCCAGCAGGGATGGACAGCTCAAGGGGGAGACCCAGTACTTC. This gives the protein CASRDGQLKGETQYF.

V usage is TRBV7-2 and J usage is TRBJ2-1; perhaps TRBD1 as D (6 bases). Germline assignment: CDR1 SGHTA and CDR2 FQGNSA. V was shortened by 5 bases and J by 2 bases, with 13 bases between the two germline ends. This CDR3 is built from 15 residues. CDR3 DNA sequence: TGTGCCAGCAGCCGTACCCGGGACACCTACAATGAGCAGTTCTTC. It is translated as CASSRTRDTYNEQFF.

The chain couples TRBV9 to TRBJ2-4; a weak D match, TRBD2 (6 bases). The CDR3 has 14 residues. The V end lost 3 bases, the J end lost 7 bases, and 14 bases lay between the germline ends. Germline V CDR1 and CDR2: SGDLS, YYNGEE. The chain's CDR3 is CASSGLGVGNIQYF. CDR3 bases: TGTGCCAGCAGCGGACTAGGAGTTGGTAACATTCAGTACTTC.

This rearrangement joins TRBV2 to TRBJ2-7; weak D call: TRBD1 (5 bases). Germline values: CDR1 SNHLY, CDR2 FYNNEI. The CDR3 is 12 amino acids. The V and J ends lost 10 bases and 2 bases respectively, with 12 bases between them. The CDR3 region is CATNGQTYEQYF. CDR3 nucleotides: TGTGCCACCAATGGACAAACCTACGAGCAGTACTTC.

V usage is TRBV5-4 and J usage is TRBJ2-3; tentatively, D is TRBD2 (5 bases). Deletions cut 3 bases from V and 5 bases from J, with 19 bases between. This CDR3 region has 16 residues. The germline V gene has CDR1 SGHNT and CDR2 YYREEE (reference sequence). CDR3 bases: TGTGCCAGCAGCTCCCCGGTGGAGGCCACGCAAGATACGCAGTATTTT. Translating gives CASSSPVEATQDTQYF.

The CDR3 coding sequence is TGTGCCAGCAGCTTGAACGGAGGTGGAGGGGAGACCCAGTACTTC. This encodes CASSLNGGGGETQYF. This chain joins TRBV7-2 and TRBJ2-5; a weak D match, TRBD2 (6 bases). Trimming stripped 3 bases from V and 5 bases from J, with 16 bases between. Germline values: CDR1 SGHTA, CDR2 FQGNSA. This CDR3 is 15 amino acids long.

The chain combines TRBV18 with TRBJ1-2; D is ambiguous. V was cut by 3 bases and J by 2 bases, with 7 bases left in between. Germline CDR1 and CDR2: KGHSH and LQKENI. This CDR3 is built from 13 residues. In nucleotides, the CDR3 is TGTGCCAGCTCACCCGGTACGAACTATGGCTACACCTTC. The encoded protein is CASSPGTNYGYTF.

The chain employs TRBV19 and TRBJ2-7; the D gene is possibly TRBD2 (6 bases). The CDR3 contains 10 residues. Germline V lookup: CDR1 LNHDA, CDR2 SQIVND (reference sequence). The CDR3 loop is CASGSYEQYF. The CDR3 DNA is TGTGCTAGCGGCTCCTACGAGCAGTACTTC.

The chain links TRBV16 to TRBJ1-4; TRBD1 matches 12 bases. V trimming: 4 bases; J trimming: 7 bases; junction bases outside the gene matches: 1. The germline V gene encodes CDR1 KGHSY and CDR2 FQNENV. The CDR3 loop spans 14 amino acids. The CDR3 here is CASSRDRGLEKLFF. The CDR3 region has the DNA TGTGCCAGCAGCCGGGACAGGGGGCTTGAAAAACTGTTTTTT.

This clone was recorded once. The genes are TRBV4-2 and TRBJ1-3; D call uncertain. Deletions cut 0 bases from V and 2 bases from J, with 17 bases between. The V gene's germline CDR1 is LGHNA and CDR2 YNFKEQ. The CDR3 has 18 residues. Here the CDR3 reads CASSQDGSGARAGNTIYF. The CDR3 nucleotides read TGTGCCAGCAGCCAAGATGGATCAGGCGCGCGGGCTGGAAACACCATATATTTT.

This chain links TRBV7-2 with TRBJ1-1; no clear D. Trimming took 5 bases from V and 10 from J, leaving 17 bases between them. CDR3 length: 13 residues. The germline CDR1 and CDR2 sequences are SGHTA and FQGNSA. As DNA, the CDR3 is TGTGCCAGCAGCCACCGTTCTGGGCGGGGAGCTTTCTTT. Encoded protein: CASSHRSGRGAFF.

This chain links TRBV9 with TRBJ1-2; a possible D gene is TRBD1 (6 bases). Per germline, CDR1 SGDLS and CDR2 YYNGEE. The germline V and J ends were trimmed by 4 bases and 4 bases, with 14 bases remaining between them. This CDR3 comprises 14 residues. For the CDR3, the DNA is TGTGCCAGCAGCATATCACAGGGTGCCTATGGCTACACCTTC. Translated: CASSISQGAYGYTF.

This chain links TRBV29-1 with TRBJ2-7; 8 nucleotides match TRBD2. Germline lookup yields CDR1 SQVTM and CDR2 ANQGSEA. The CDR3 length is 12 residues. V dropped 7 bases and J dropped 3; count of bases not matched to a gene: 5. The CDR3 region is CSATGTSYEQYF. The CDR3 nucleotides read TGCAGCGCCACCGGGACTAGCTACGAGCAGTACTTC.

The chain couples TRBV7-2 to TRBJ2-3; D is unresolved. Germline CDR1 is SGHTA and CDR2 is FQGNSA. The CDR3 loop spans 13 amino acids. Trimming pared 4 bases from V and 5 bases from J, leaving 10 bases between. The CDR3 coding sequence is TGTGCCAGCAGCTCACTTTTTAAAGATACGCAGTATTTT. This encodes CASSSLFKDTQYF.

In its sample, this clone was seen a few times. Additional DNA sequences in this sample encode the identical CDR3. The CDR3 here is CASSRDRNTEAFF. The CDR3, as DNA: TGTGCCAGCAGCCGGGACAGGAACACTGAAGCTTTCTTT. The rearrangement links TRBV7-2 to TRBJ1-1, with 7 bases fitting TRBD1. The CDR3 runs 13 residues. The germline V gene encodes CDR1 SGHTA and CDR2 FQGNSA. Trimming at V came to 5 bases and at J to 1 base, leaving 1 base not matched to a gene.

The chain carries TRBV7-6 and TRBJ2-7, with D possibly TRBD2 on 6 matching bases. Per germline, CDR1 SGHVS and CDR2 FNYEAQ. Trimming removed 0 bases at V and 6 bases at J, with 12 bases between. The CDR3 extends over 14 amino acids. The CDR3 sequence: CASSLAGERVEQYF. The CDR3 nucleotides are TGTGCCAGCAGCTTAGCTGGGGAGCGGGTCGAGCAGTACTTC. Drawing the rest from reference TRBV7-6 and TRBJ2-7, the complete variable domain is GAGVSQSPRYKVTKRGQDVALRCDPISGHVSLYWYRQALGQGPEFLTYFNYEAQQDKSGLPNDRFSAERPEGSISTLTIQRTEQRDSAMYRCASSLAGERVEQYFGPGTRLTVT.